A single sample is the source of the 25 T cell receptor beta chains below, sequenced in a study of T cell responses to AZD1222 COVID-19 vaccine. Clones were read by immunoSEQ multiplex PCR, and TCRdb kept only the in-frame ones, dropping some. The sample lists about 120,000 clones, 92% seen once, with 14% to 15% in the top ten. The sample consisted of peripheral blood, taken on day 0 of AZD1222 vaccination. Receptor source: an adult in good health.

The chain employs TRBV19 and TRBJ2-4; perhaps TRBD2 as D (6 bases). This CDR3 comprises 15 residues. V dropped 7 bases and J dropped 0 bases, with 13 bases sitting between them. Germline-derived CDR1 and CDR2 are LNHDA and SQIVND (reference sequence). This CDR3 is CASKGGALAKNIQYF. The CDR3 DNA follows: TGTGCCAGTAAAGGAGGGGCCTTAGCCAAAAACATTCAGTACTTC. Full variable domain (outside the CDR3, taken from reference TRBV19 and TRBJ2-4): DGGITQSPKYLFRKEGQNVTLSCEQNLNHDAMYWYRQDPGQGLRLIYYSQIVNDFQKGDIAEGYSVSREKKESFPLTVTSAQKNPTAFYLCASKGGALAKNIQYFGAGTRLSVL.

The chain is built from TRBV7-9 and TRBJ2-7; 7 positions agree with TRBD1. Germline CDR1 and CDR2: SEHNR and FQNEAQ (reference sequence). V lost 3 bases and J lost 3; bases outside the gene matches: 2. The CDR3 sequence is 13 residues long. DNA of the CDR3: TGTGCCAGCAGCTTGCCAGGGGGCTACGAGCAGTACTTC. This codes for CASSLPGGYEQYF.

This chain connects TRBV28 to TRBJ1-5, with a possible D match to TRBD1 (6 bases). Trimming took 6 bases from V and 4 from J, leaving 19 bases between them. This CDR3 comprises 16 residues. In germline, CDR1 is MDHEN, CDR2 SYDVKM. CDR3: CASRPRWGAGNQPQHF. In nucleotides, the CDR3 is TGTGCCAGCAGGCCAAGGTGGGGGGCCGGGAATCAGCCCCAGCATTTT.

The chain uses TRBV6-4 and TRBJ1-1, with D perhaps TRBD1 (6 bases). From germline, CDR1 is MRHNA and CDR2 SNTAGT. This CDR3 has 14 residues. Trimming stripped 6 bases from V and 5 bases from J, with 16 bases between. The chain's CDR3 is CASRNSGAGTEAFF. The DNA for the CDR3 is TGTGCCAGCAGGAATTCGGGGGCCGGTACTGAAGCTTTCTTT.

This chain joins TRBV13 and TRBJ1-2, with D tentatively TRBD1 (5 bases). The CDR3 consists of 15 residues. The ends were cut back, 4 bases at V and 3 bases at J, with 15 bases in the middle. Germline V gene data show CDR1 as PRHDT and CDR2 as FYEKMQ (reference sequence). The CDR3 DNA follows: TGTGCCAGCAGCTCACACAGGCTTCCTGACTATGGCTACACCTTC. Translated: CASSSHRLPDYGYTF. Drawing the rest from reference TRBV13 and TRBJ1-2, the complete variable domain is AAGVIQSPRHLIKEKRETATLKCYPIPRHDTVYWYQQGPGQDPQFLISFYEKMQSDKGSIPDRFSAQQFSDYHSELNMSSLELGDSALYFCASSSHRLPDYGYTFGSGTRLTVV.

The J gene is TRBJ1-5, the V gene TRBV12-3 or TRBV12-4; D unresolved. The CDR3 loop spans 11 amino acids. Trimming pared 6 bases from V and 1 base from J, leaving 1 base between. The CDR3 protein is CASSSNQPQHF. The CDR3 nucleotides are TGTGCCAGCAGCAGCAATCAGCCCCAGCATTTT.

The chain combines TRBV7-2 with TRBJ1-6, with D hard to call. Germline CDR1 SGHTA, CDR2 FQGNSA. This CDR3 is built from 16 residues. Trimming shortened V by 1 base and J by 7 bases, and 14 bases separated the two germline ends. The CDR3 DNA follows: TGTGCCAGCAGCTTAGTAGAGGGAAGAGGGAATTCACCCCTCCACTTT. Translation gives CASSLVEGRGNSPLHF.

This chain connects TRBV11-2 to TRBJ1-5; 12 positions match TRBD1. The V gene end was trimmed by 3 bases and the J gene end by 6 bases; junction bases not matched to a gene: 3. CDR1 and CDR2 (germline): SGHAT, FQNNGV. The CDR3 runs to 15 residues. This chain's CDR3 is CASSLGTGGPQPQHF. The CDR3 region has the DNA TGTGCCAGCAGCTTGGGGACAGGGGGCCCTCAGCCCCAGCATTTT.

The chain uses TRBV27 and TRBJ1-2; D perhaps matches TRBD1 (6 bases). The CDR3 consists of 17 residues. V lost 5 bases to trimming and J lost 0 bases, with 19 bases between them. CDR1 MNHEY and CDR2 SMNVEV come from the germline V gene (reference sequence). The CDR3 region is CASSPAGDRGANYGYTF. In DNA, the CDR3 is TGTGCCAGCAGTCCAGCAGGGGATCGGGGAGCTAACTATGGCTACACCTTC.

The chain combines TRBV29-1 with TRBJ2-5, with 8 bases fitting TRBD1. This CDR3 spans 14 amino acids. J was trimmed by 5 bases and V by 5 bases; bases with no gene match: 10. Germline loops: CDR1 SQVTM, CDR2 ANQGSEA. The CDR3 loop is CSVHPGQVTETQYF. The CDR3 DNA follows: TGCAGCGTTCACCCGGGACAGGTTACGGAGACCCAGTACTTC.

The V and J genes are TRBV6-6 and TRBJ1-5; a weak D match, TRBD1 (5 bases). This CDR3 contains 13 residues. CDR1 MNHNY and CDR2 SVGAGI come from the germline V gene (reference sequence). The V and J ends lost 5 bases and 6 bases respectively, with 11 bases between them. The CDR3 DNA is TGTGCCAGCAGTCCCGACGGGGGTCAGCCCCAGCATTTT. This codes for CASSPDGGQPQHF.

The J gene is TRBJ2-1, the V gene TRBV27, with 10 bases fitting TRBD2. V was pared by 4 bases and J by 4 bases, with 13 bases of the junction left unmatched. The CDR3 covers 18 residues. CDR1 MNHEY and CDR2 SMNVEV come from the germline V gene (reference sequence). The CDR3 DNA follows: TGTGCCAGCAGTTCCCCTCCAGCGGGAGGGCCAAAATACAATGAGCAGTTCTTC. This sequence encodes CASSSPPAGGPKYNEQFF.

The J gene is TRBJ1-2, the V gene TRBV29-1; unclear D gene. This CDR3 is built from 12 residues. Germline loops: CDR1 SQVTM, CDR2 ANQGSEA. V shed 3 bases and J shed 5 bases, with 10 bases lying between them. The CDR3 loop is CSVDLDAYGYTF. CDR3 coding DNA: TGCAGCGTTGACTTAGACGCTTATGGCTACACCTTC.

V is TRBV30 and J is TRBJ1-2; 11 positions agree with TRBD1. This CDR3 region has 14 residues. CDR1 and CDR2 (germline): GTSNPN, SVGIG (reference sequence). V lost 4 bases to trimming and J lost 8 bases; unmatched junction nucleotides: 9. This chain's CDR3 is CAWTPGQGAEGYTF. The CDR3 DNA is TGTGCCTGGACCCCCGGACAGGGGGCGGAGGGCTACACCTTC.

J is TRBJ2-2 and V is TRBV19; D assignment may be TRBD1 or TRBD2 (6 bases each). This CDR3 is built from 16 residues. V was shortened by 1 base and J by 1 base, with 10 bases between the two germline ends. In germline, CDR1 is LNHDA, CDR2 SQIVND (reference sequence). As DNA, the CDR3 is TGTGCCAGTAGTATAGCCGGGGGCCGGAACACCGGGGAGCTGTTTTTT. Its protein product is CASSIAGGRNTGELFF. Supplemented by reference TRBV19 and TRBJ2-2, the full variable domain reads DGGITQSPKYLFRKEGQNVTLSCEQNLNHDAMYWYRQDPGQGLRLIYYSQIVNDFQKGDIAEGYSVSREKKESFPLTVTSAQKNPTAFYLCASSIAGGRNTGELFFGEGSRLTVL.

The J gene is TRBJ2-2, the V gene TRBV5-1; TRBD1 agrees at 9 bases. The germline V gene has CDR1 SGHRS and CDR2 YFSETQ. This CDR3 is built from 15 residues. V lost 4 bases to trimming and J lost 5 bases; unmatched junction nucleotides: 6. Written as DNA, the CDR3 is TGCGCCAGCAGCCCGCCGGGACAGGGTACCGGGGAGCTGTTTTTT. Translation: CASSPPGQGTGELFF.

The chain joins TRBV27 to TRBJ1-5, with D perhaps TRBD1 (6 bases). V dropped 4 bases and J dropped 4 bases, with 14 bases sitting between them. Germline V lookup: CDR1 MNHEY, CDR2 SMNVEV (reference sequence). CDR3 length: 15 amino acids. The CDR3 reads CASSWSGAGNQPQHF. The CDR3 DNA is TGTGCCAGCAGTTGGTCAGGGGCGGGGAATCAGCCCCAGCATTTT.

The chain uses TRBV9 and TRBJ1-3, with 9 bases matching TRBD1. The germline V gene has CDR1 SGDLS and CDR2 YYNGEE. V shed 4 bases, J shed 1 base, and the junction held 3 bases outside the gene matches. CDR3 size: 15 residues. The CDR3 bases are TGTGCCAGCAGCACGACAGGGGGATCTGGAAACACCATATATTTT. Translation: CASSTTGGSGNTIYF.

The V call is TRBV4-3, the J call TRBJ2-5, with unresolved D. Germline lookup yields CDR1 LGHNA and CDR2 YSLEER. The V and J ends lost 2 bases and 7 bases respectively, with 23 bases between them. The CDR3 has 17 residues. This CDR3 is CASSQSAPAGPGLTQYF. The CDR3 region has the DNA TGCGCCAGCAGCCAATCAGCCCCGGCCGGGCCTGGATTGACCCAGTACTTC.

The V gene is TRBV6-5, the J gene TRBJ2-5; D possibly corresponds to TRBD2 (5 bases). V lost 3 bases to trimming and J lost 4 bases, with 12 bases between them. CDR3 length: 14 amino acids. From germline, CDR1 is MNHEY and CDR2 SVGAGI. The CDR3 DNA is TGTGCCAGCAGTTATCTAGCCTCGGGAGAGACCCAGTACTTC. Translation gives CASSYLASGETQYF.

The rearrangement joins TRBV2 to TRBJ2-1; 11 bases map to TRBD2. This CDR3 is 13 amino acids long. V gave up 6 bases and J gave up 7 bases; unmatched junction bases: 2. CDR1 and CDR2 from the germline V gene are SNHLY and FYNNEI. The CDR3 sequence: CASSGLAGNEQFF. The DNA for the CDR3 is TGTGCCAGCAGCGGACTAGCGGGTAATGAGCAGTTCTTC.

The CDR3 DNA reads TGTGCCAGCAGGGCGGACAGGGGAGGGACCGGGGAGCTGTTTTTT. This sequence encodes CASRADRGGTGELFF. The rearrangement joins TRBV7-2 to TRBJ2-2; 9 nucleotides line up with TRBD1. With V trimmed by 6 bases and J by 5 bases, 7 bases remained unmatched. The length of the CDR3 is 15 residues. Germline V gene data show CDR1 as SGHTA and CDR2 as FQGNSA.

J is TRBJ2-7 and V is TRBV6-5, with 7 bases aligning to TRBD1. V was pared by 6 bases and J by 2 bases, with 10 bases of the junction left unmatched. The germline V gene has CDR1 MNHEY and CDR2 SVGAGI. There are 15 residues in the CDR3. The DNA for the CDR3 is TGTGCCAGCAGCCCCGGACAGGACGGAGCCTACGAGCAGTACTTC. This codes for CASSPGQDGAYEQYF.

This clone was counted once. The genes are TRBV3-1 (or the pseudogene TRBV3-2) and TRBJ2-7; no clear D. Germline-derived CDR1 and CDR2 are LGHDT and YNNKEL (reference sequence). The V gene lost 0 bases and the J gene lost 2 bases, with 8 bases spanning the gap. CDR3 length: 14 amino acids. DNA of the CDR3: TGTGCCAGCAGCCAAGATTACGGGCCCTACGAGCAGTACTTC. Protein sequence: CASSQDYGPYEQYF.

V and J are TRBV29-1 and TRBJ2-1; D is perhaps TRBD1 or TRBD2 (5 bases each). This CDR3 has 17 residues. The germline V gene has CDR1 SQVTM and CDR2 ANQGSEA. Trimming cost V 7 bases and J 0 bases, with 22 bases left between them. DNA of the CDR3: TGCAGCGCGGCTCCGGGACGCCAGCAGAGCTCCTACAATGAGCAGTTCTTC. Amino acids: CSAAPGRQQSSYNEQFF.